The T cell receptor beta chain described here comes from a study of blood T cell repertoires in COVID-19. Trimming took off 6 bases at V and 8 bases at J, with 15 bases between the two ends. The germline gives CDR1 SGHRS, CDR2 YFSETQ. The CDR3 sequence is 14 residues long. Only in-frame clones appear in the TCRdb table, and some are missing; sequencing was by immunoSEQ multiplex PCR. The table shows 140,000 or so clones, with approximately 85% occurring only once. The sequence was obtained from a woman older than 75 with acute or convalescent COVID-19. The rearrangement links TRBV5-1 to TRBJ1-6, with a possible D match to TRBD1 (6 bases). The sample was peripheral blood. CDR3 in DNA: TGCGCCAGCAAGGTGGCAGGGGATTATTCACCCCTCCACTTT. Translating gives CASKVAGDYSPLHF.